The clone carrying this T cell receptor beta chain was seen ten or more times. Its antigen is not known. The sample originates from a study of T-cell memory formation after mild COVID-19. Study-wide results and limits: Clones that got smaller from day 15 to 85 had even CD4/CD8, while clones growing later tipped toward CD4+.

After 5'RACE with constant-segment primers, TCR alpha and TCR beta cDNA libraries carrying sample barcodes and UMIs were obtained. In TCRdb, the 5' RACE reads were re-called with MiXCR into one record per CDR3 protein. The data hold 550,000 to 700,000 distinct CDR3 sequences, with around 15% observed a single time. The V end lost 5 bases, the J end lost 0 bases, and 7 bases lay between the germline ends. CDR3 length equals 13 residues. Germline CDR1 and CDR2: SEHNR and FQNEAQ (reference sequence). The sample taken for sequencing was PBMCs or a T cell subset sorted from them (not recorded which). The genes are TRBV7-9 and TRBJ1-1; D possibly corresponds to TRBD1 (5 bases). The TCR was taken from an adult woman who had mild COVID-19 (a few samples of this study predate the infection). Cell type and time point are not known. The chain's CDR3 is CASSRDLNTEAFF. CDR3 DNA sequence: TGTGCCAGCAGCCGGGACCTGAACACTGAAGCTTTCTTT.